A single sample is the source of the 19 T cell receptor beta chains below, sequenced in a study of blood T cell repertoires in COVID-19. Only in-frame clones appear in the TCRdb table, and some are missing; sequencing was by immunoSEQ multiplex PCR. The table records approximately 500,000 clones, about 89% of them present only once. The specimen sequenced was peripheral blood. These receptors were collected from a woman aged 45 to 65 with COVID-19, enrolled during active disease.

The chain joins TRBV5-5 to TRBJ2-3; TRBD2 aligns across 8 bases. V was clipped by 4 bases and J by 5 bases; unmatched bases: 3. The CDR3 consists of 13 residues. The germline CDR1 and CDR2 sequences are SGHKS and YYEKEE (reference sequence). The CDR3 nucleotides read TGTGCCAGCAGCCCGGGACTAGAAGATACGCAGTATTTT. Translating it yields CASSPGLEDTQYF.

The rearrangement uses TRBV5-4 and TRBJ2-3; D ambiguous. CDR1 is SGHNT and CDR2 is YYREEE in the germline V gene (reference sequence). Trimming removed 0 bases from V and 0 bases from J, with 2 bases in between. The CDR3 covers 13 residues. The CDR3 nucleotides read TGTGCCAGCAGCTTGGTAAGCACAGATACGCAGTATTTT. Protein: CASSLVSTDTQYF. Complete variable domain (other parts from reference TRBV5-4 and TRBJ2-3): ETGVTQSPTHLIKTRGQQVTLRCSSQSGHNTVSWYQQALGQGPQFIFQYYREEENGRGNFPPRFSGLQFPNYSSELNVNALELDDSALYLCASSLVSTDTQYFGPGTRLTVL.

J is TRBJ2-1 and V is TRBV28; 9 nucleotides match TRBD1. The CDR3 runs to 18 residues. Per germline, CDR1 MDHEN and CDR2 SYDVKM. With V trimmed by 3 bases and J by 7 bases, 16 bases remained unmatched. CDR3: CASSFMGSGQGLRNEQFF. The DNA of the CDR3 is TGTGCCAGCAGTTTTATGGGGTCGGGACAGGGTTTGAGGAATGAGCAGTTCTTC.

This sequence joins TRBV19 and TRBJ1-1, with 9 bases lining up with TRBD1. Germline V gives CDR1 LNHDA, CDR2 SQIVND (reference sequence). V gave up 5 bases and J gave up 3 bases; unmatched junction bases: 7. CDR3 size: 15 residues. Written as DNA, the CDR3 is TGTGCCAGTAGTCAAACAGGGGGCTGGGACACTGAAGCTTTCTTT. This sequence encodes CASSQTGGWDTEAFF.

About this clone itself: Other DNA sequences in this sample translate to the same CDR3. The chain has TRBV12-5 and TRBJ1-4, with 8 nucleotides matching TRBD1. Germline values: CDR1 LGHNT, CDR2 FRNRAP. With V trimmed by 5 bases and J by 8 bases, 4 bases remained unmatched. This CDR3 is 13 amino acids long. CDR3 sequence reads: CASGLGTGEKLFF. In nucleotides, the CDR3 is TGTGCTAGTGGTCTCGGGACAGGAGAAAAACTGTTTTTT.

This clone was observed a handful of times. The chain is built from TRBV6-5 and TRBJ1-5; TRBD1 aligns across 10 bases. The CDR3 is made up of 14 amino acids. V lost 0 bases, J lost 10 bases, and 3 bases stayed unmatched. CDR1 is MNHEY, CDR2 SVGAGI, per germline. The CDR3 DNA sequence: TGTGCCAGCAGTTACTCTGGGGACAGGGGACCCCAGCATTTT. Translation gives CASSYSGDRGPQHF.

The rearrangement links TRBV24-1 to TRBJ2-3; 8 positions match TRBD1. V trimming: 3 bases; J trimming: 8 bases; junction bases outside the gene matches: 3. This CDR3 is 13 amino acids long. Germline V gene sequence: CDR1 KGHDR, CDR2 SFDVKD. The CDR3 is CATSDPTGGTQYF. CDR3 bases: TGTGCCACCAGTGATCCCACAGGGGGTACGCAGTATTTT.

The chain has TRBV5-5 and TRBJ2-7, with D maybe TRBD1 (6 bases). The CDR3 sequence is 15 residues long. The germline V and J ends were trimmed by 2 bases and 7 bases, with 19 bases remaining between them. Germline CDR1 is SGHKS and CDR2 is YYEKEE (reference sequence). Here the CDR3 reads CASSFDPQGYAEQYF. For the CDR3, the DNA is TGTGCCAGCAGCTTTGACCCACAGGGATACGCGGAGCAGTACTTC.

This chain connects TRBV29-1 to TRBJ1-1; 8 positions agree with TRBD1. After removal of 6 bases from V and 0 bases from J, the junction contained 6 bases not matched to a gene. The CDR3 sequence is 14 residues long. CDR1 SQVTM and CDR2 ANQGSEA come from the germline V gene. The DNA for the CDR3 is TGCAGCGTCGACCTGACAGGGGTGAACACTGAAGCTTTCTTT. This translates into CSVDLTGVNTEAFF.

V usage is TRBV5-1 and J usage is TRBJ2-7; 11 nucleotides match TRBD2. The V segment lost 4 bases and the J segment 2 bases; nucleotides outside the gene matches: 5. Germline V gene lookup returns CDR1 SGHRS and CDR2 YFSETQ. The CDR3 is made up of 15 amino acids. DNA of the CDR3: TGCGCCAGCAGCCCGGTAGCGGGGGGGGCCTACGAGCAGTACTTC. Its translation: CASSPVAGGAYEQYF.

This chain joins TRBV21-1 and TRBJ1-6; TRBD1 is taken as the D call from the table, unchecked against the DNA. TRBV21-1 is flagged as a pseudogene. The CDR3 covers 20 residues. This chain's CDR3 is CASSKDPGQRKSSYNSPLHF. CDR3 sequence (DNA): TGTGCCAGCAGCAAAGATCCGGGACAGCGGAAGAGCTCCTATAATTCACCCCTCCACTTT.

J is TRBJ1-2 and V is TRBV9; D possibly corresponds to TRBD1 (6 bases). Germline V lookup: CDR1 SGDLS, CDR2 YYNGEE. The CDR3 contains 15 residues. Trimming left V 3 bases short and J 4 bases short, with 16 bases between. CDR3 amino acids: CASSATGWGSYGYTF. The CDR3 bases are TGTGCCAGCAGCGCGACAGGTTGGGGATCCTATGGCTACACCTTC.

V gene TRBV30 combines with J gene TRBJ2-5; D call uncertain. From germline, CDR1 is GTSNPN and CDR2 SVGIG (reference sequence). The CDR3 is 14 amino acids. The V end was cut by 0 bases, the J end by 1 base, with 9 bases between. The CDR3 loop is CAWSVMAVQETQYF. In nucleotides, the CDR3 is TGTGCCTGGAGTGTAATGGCGGTCCAAGAGACCCAGTACTTC.

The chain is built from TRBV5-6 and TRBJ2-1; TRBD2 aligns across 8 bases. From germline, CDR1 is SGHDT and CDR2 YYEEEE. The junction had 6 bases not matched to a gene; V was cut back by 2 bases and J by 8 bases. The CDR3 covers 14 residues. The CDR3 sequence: CASSLGGGFYEQFF. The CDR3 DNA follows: TGTGCCAGCAGCTTAGGCGGGGGGTTTTATGAGCAGTTCTTC.

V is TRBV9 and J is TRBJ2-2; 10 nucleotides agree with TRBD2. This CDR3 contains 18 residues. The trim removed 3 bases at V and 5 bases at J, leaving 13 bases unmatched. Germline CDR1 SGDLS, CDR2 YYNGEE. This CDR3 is CASSAPSNTSGATGELFF. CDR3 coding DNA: TGTGCCAGCAGCGCCCCCTCCAATACTAGCGGGGCGACCGGGGAGCTGTTTTTT. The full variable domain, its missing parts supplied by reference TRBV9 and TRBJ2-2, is DSGVTQTPKHLITATGQRVTLRCSPRSGDLSVYWYQQSLDQGLQFLIQYYNGEERAKGNILERFSAQQFPDLHSELNLSSLELGDSALYFCASSAPSNTSGATGELFFGEGSRLTVL.

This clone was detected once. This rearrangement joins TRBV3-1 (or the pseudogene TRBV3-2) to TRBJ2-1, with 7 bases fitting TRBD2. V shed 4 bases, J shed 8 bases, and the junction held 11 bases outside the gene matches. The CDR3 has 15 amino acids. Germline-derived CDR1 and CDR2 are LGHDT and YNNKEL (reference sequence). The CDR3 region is CASSPGLGRYDEQFF. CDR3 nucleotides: TGTGCCAGCAGCCCTGGACTAGGTCGTTACGATGAGCAGTTCTTC.

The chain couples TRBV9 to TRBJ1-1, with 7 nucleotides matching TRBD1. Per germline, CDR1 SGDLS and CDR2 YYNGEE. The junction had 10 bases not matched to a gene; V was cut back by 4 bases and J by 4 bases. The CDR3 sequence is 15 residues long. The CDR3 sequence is CASSRRQGASTEAFF. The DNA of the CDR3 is TGTGCCAGCAGCCGTCGACAGGGCGCGAGCACTGAAGCTTTCTTT.

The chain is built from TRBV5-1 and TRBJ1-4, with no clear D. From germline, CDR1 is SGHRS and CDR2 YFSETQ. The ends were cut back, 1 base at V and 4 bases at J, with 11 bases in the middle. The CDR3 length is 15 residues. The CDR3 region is CASSLNGERNEKLFF. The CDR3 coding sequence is TGCGCCAGCAGCTTGAACGGGGAGCGTAATGAAAAACTGTTTTTT.

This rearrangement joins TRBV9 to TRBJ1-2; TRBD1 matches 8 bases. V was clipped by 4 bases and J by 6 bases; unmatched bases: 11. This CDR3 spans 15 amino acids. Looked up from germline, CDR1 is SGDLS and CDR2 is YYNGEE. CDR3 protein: CASSFPGQGENGYTF. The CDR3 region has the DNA TGTGCCAGCAGCTTCCCAGGACAGGGAGAAAATGGCTACACCTTC. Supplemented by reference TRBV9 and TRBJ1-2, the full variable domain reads DSGVTQTPKHLITATGQRVTLRCSPRSGDLSVYWYQQSLDQGLQFLIQYYNGEERAKGNILERFSAQQFPDLHSELNLSSLELGDSALYFCASSFPGQGENGYTFGSGTRLTVV.